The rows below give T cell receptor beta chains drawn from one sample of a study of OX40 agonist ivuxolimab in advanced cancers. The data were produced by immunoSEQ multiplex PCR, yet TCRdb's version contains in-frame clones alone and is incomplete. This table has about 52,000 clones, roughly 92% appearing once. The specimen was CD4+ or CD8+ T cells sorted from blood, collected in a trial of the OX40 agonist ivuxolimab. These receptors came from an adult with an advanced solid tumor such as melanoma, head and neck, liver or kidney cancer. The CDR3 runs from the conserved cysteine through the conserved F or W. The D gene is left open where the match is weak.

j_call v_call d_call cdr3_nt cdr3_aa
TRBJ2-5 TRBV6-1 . TGTGCCACGTTTCCCGGGACACTCCAAGAGACCCAGTACTTC CATFPGTLQETQYF
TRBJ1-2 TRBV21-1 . TGTGCCAGCAGCAAAAAGGGTTTC CASSKKGF
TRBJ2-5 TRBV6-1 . TGTGCCAGCAGTGATCCACTCGCGGGGTCGGGGTTGCAAGAGACCCAGTACTTC CASSDPLAGSGLQETQYF
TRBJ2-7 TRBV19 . TGTGCCAGTAGGGGTGGCTACGAGCAGTACTTC CASRGGYEQYF
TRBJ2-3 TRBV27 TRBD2 TGTGCCAGCAGTTTCCTAGCGGGAGGGAGCACAGATACGCAGTATTTT CASSFLAGGSTDTQYF
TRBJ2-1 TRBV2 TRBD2 TGTGCCAGCAGTAGGTTAGCGGGAGCGAGTAATGAGCAGTTCTTC CASSRLAGASNEQFF
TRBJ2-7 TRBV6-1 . TGTGCCAGCAGTGGTGGGGGAGTCAACCCCTACGAGCAGTACTTC CASSGGGVNPYEQYF
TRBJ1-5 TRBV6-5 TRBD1 TGTGCCAGCAGTCGCGGACAGGGGGCGTTTCAGCCCCAGCATTTT CASSRGQGAFQPQHF
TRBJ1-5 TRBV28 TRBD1 TGTGCCAGCAGCCCCTCGACAGGGGCGCCCAGCCAGCCCCAGCATTTT CASSPSTGAPSQPQHF
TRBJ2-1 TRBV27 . TGTGCCAGCAGTTTAGTGACCTACAATGAGCAGTTCTTC CASSLVTYNEQFF